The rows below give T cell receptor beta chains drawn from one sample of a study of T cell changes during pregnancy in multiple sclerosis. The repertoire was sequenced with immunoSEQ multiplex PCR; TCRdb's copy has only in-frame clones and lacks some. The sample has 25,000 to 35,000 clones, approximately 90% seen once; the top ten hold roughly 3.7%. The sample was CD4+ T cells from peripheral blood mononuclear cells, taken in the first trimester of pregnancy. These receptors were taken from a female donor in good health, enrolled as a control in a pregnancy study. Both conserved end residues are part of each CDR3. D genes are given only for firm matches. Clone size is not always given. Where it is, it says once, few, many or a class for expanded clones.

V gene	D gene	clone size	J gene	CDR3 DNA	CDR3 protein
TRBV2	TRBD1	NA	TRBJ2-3	TGTGCCAGCAGGAGGACAGGTTTTACAGATACGCAGTATTTT	CASRRTGFTDTQYF
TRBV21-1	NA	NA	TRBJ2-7	TGTGCCAGCAGCAGTAGCGGGAGGGCCCTCTTC	CASSSSGRALF
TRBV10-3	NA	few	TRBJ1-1	TGTGCCATCAGTTCCCAGGGGATGAACACTGAAGCTTTCTTT	CAISSQGMNTEAFF
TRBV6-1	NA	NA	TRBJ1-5	TGTGCCAGCAGTGAGCCCGGACAGTTTAATCAGCCCCAGCATTTT	CASSEPGQFNQPQHF
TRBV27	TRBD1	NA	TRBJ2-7	TGTGCCAGCAGCTCCGGGACAGGCTACGAGCAGTACTTC	CASSSGTGYEQYF
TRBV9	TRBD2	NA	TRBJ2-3	TGTGCCAGCAGCGTAGGCGGGAGAGGACCCACAGATACGCAGTATTTT	CASSVGGRGPTDTQYF
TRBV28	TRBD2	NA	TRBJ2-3	TGTGCCAGCAGTCTCACTAGCGGGAGTAGGGCAGATACGCAGTATTTT	CASSLTSGSRADTQYF
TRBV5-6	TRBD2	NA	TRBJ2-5	TGTGCCAGCAGCGTGCGGGGGGGCCGAGAGACCCAGTACTTC	CASSVRGGRETQYF
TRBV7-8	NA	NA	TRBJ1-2	TGTGCCAGCAGCTTAAACAGGGAACATGGCTACACCTTC	CASSLNREHGYTF
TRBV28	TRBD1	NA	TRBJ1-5	TGTGCCAGCAGTTTGGAGGGACAGCAGCCCCAGCATTTT	CASSLEGQQPQHF
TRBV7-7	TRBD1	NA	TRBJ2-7	TGTGCCAGCACCCATCCGGGACAGGGCCCCTACGAGCAGTACTTC	CASTHPGQGPYEQYF
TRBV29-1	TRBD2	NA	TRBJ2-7	TGCAGCGTTGGGGGGGGTTCTCAGTTCGAGCAGTACTTC	CSVGGGSQFEQYF
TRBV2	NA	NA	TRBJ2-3	TGTGCCAGCAACGGCAGGAGCACAGATACGCAGTATTTT	CASNGRSTDTQYF
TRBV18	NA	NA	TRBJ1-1	TGTGCCAGCTTTGGGGACATGTCGGTTAATGAAGCTTTCTTT	CASFGDMSVNEAFF
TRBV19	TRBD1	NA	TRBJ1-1	TGTGCCAGTAGTTCGACAGGGTTGGACACTGAAGCTTTCTTT	CASSSTGLDTEAFF
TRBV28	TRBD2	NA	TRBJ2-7	TGTGCCAGCAGTAGCGGGATGGAAAACGAGCAGTACTTC	CASSSGMENEQYF
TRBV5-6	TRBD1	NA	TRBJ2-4	TGTGCCAGCAGCTGGACAGGGGGCGGGAATGGAGCCGGCAAAAACATTCAGTACTTC	CASSWTGGGNGAGKNIQYF
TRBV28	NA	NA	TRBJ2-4	TGTGCCAGCAGCCCTATGAGGGGGACCTCCCTTATAGCCAAAAACATTCAGTACTTC	CASSPMRGTSLIAKNIQYF
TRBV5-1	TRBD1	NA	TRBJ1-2	TGCGCCAGCAGTTGGACAGGGGATAACTATGGCTACACCTTC	CASSWTGDNYGYTF
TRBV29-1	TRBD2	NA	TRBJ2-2	TGCCGACGGGACGGGAGGGCCGACGGGGAGCTGTTTTTT	CRRDGRADGELFF
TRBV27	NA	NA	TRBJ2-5	TGTGCCAGCAAGGTAGCAGTGCAAGAGACCCAGTACTTC	CASKVAVQETQYF
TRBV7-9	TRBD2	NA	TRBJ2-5	TGTGCCAGCAGCTTAAGCGGGAGTCGATGGGAGACCCAGTACTTC	CASSLSGSRWETQYF
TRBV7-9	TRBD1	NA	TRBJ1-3	TGTGCCAGCAGCCTCCTGACAGGGGGGAGCTCTGGAAACACCATATATTTT	CASSLLTGGSSGNTIYF
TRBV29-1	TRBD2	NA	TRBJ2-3	TGCAGCGTTGAGACTAGCGGACGGGGCACAGATACGCAGTATTTT	CSVETSGRGTDTQYF
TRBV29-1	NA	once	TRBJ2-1	TGCAGCGTTGAAGGGACAACCTACAATGAGCAGTTCTTC	CSVEGTTYNEQFF
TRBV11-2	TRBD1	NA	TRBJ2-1	TGTGCCAGCAGCCCCTGGACAGGGCGGGCTTTTGAGCAGTTCTTC	CASSPWTGRAFEQFF
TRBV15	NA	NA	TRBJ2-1	TGTGCCACCAGCAGAGATTCTTACAATGAGCAGTTCTTC	CATSRDSYNEQFF
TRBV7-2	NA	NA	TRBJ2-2	TGTGCCAGCAGCTCAGACATGAACACCGGGGAGCTGTTTTTT	CASSSDMNTGELFF
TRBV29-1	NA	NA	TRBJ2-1	TGCAGCGTTGAAGATCTGGCGGGGAATGAGCAGTTCTTC	CSVEDLAGNEQFF
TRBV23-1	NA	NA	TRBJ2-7	TGCGCCAGCAGTCCTACTTCTCTGGTCTACGAGCAGTACTTC	CASSPTSLVYEQYF
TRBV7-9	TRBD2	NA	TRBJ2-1	TGTGCCAGCAGCAAACTAGCGGGGGTCTACAATGAGCAGTTCTTC	CASSKLAGVYNEQFF
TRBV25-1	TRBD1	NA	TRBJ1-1	TGTGCCAGCAGTGGGCCCGGGACAGGGACGTGGAACACTGAAGCTTTCTTT	CASSGPGTGTWNTEAFF